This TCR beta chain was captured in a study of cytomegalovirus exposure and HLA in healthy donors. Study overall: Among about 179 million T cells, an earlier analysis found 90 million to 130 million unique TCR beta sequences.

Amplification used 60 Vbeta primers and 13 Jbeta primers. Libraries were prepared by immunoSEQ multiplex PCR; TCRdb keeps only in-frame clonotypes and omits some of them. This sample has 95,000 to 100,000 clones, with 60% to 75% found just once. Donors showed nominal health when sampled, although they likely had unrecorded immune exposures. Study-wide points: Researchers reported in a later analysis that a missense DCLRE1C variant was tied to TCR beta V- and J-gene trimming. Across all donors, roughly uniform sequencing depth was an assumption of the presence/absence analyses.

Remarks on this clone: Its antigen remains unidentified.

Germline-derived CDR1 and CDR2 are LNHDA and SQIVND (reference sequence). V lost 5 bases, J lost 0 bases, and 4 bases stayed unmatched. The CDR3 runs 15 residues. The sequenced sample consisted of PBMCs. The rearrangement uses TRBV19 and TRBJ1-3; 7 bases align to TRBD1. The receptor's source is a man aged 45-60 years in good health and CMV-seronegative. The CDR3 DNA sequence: TGTGCCAGTAGTGCAACAGGGGCCTCTGGAAACACCATATATTTT. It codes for CASSATGASGNTIYF.